This T cell receptor (beta chain) emerged from a study of cytomegalovirus exposure and HLA in healthy donors. 60 Vbeta and 13 Jbeta primers were used in PCR. Clones were read by immunoSEQ multiplex PCR, and TCRdb kept only the in-frame ones, dropping some. The table has around 140,000 clones, about 70% seen once. The junction had 5 bases not matched to a gene; V was cut back by 2 bases and J by 5 bases. The CDR3 consists of 15 residues. Germline CDR1 SGHDT, CDR2 YYEEEE. The sample comprised PBMCs. The chain joins TRBV5-6 to TRBJ1-4, with 8 nucleotides matching TRBD1. The source of this sequence is a woman between 40 and 50 years old in good health and CMV-seronegative. The CDR3: CASSLRPGGNEKLFF. CDR3 nucleotide sequence: TGTGCCAGCAGCTTAAGGCCAGGGGGCAATGAAAAACTGTTTTTT.